One sample yielded the 4 T cell receptor beta chains listed below, sequenced in a study of cytomegalovirus exposure and HLA in healthy donors. The PCR employed 60 Vbeta primers together with 13 Jbeta primers. Assay: immunoSEQ multiplex PCR; the TCRdb copy retains only in-frame clones and omits some. The table includes 150,000 to 200,000 clones, about 72% detected once. The material sequenced was PBMCs. These receptors all stem from a human donor in good health.

This clone has just a few counts. The chain employs TRBV18 and TRBJ2-3; D is perhaps TRBD2 (6 bases). The CDR3 runs 17 residues. Trimming pared 2 bases from V and 0 bases from J, leaving 15 bases between. Germline CDR1 is KGHSH and CDR2 is LQKENI. The CDR3 here is CASSPSRGSGSTDTQYF. CDR3 nucleotides: TGTGCCAGCTCACCATCCCGGGGGTCGGGTAGCACAGATACGCAGTATTTT.

This clone was counted between two and nine times. V is TRBV4-1 and J is TRBJ1-2; TRBD1 agrees at 9 bases. Germline CDR1 is MGHRA and CDR2 is YSYEKL. The V and J ends lost 4 bases and 2 bases, in that order; junction bases with no gene match: 2. The CDR3 spans 14 residues. The CDR3 nucleotides are TGCGCCAGCAGCCCAGGGACAGGGAACTATGGCTACACCTTC. This encodes CASSPGTGNYGYTF.

About this clone: It is unclear where the CDR3 begins or ends on the DNA, so no DNA is shown, and the CDR3 is as TCRdb lists it. V usage is TRBV12-2 and J usage is TRBJ2-6; the DNA was not used to check the table's D call, TRBD1. TRBV12-2 is a known pseudogene. The CDR3 is 21 amino acids in total, end residues counted. The chain's CDR3 is CASRLNVGVGTAHSGANVLTF.

The chain combines TRBV2 with TRBJ2-3, with 12 bases aligning to TRBD2. With 10 bases clipped from V and 5 bases from J, the junction kept 7 bases outside the gene matches. CDR1 and CDR2 (germline): SNHLY, FYNNEI. The CDR3 is made up of 14 amino acids. The CDR3 DNA reads as TGTGCCAACCGACTAGCGGGGGTAGGAGATACGCAGTATTTT. The encoded protein is CANRLAGVGDTQYF.